This is a list of T cell receptor beta chains from one sample in a study of CD4 T cells in relation to SARS-CoV-2 and coronaviruses. TCRdb keeps only in-frame clones here, not all; method: immunoSEQ multiplex PCR. The table shows some 15,000 clones, with about four fifths occurring only once. These receptors' antigens are unknown. Sequencing was carried out using CD4+ T cells from PBMCs, cultured in vitro. Every receptor here comes from a human donor in good health. The CDR3 runs from the conserved cysteine through the conserved F or W. The order of the fields is clone size, D gene, J gene, V gene, CDR3 protein, CDR3 DNA. A D gene is named only where the DNA matches it firmly. Clone size appears in some rows only: once, few, many, or a class for an expanded clone.

>NA|NA|TRBJ2-7|TRBV7-3
CASSLSRLSSYEQYF
TGTGCCAGCAGCTTATCTAGATTATCGAGCTACGAGCAGTACTTC
>NA|TRBD2|TRBJ2-3|TRBV24-1
CATSEPGGGADTQYF
TGTGCCACCAGTGAACCGGGGGGGGGCGCAGATACGCAGTATTTT
>NA|NA|TRBJ2-5|TRBV7-9
CASSLRASAEFETQYF
TGTGCCAGCAGCTTACGGGCGTCAGCAGAATTTGAGACCCAGTACTTC
>once|NA|TRBJ1-1|TRBV7-9
CASSPPSATEAFF
TGTGCCAGCAGCCCCCCTTCCGCCACTGAAGCTTTCTTT
>NA|TRBD1|TRBJ2-1|TRBV23-1
CASSLPGQGNPSSYNEQFF
TGCGCCAGCAGTCTTCCGGGACAGGGTAACCCTAGCTCCTACAATGAGCAGTTCTTC
>NA|NA|TRBJ2-2|TRBV6-5
CASSYWASTGELFF
TGTGCCAGCAGTTACTGGGCGAGCACCGGGGAGCTGTTTTTT
>NA|TRBD2|TRBJ2-5|TRBV6-1
CASSWGGIGIETQYF
TGTGCCAGCAGTTGGGGGGGGATAGGGATCGAGACCCAGTACTTC
>NA|TRBD1|TRBJ1-2|TRBV28
CASSLTPGQGANYGYTF
TGTGCCAGCAGTCTAACCCCGGGACAGGGAGCTAACTATGGCTACACCTTC
>once|NA|TRBJ1-1|TRBV11-2
CASSLDTVYTEAFF
TGTGCCAGCAGCTTAGACACAGTTTACACTGAAGCTTTCTTT
>few|TRBD2|TRBJ2-7|TRBV30
CAWSVLGGRAEEQYF
TGTGCCTGGAGTGTACTGGGTGGGAGGGCCGAAGAGCAGTACTTC
>NA|NA|TRBJ2-2|TRBV7-2
CASSFQSQNTGELFF
TGTGCCAGCAGCTTTCAGAGCCAGAACACCGGGGAGCTGTTTTTT
>NA|TRBD2|TRBJ2-1|TRBV2
CASLSGRANEQFF
TGTGCCAGCCTTAGCGGGAGGGCAAATGAGCAGTTCTTC